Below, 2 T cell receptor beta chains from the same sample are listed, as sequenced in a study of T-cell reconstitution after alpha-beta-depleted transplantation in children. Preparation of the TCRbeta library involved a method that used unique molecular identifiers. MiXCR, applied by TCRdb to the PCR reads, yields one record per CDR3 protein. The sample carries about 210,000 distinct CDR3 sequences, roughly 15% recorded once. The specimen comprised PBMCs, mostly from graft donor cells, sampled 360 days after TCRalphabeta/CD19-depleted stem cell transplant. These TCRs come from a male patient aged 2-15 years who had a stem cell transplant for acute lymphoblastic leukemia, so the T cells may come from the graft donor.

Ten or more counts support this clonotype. CDR3 amino acids: CASRTDRGVETDTQYF. CDR3 nucleotide sequence: TGTGCCAGCAGAACGGACAGGGGAGTGGAAACAGATACGCAGTATTTT. This rearrangement joins TRBV12-3 or TRBV12-4 to TRBJ2-3, with TRBD1 identical over 9 bases. Trimming took 6 bases from V and 3 from J; bases not matched to a gene: 10. The CDR3 is made up of 16 amino acids.

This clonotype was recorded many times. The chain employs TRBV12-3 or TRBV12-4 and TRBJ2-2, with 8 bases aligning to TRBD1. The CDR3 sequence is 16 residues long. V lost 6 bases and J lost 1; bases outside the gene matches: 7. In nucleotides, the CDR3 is TGTGCCAGCAGCTTCTCTGGGACAGGGAACACCGGGGAGCTGTTTTTT. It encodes CASSFSGTGNTGELFF.